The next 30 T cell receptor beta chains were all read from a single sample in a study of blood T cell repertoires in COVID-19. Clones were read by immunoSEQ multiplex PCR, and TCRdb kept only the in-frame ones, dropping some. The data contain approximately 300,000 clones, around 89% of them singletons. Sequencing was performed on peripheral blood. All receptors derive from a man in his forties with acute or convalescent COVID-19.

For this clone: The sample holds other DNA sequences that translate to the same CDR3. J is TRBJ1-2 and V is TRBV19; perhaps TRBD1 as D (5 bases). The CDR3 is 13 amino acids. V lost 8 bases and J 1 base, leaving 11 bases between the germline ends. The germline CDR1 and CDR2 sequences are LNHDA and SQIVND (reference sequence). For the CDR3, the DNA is TGTGCCAGTTCCCAGGGAATTAACTATGGCTACACCTTC. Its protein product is CASSQGINYGYTF. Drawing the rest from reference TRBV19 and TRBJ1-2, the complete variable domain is DGGITQSPKYLFRKEGQNVTLSCEQNLNHDAMYWYRQDPGQGLRLIYYSQIVNDFQKGDIAEGYSVSREKKESFPLTVTSAQKNPTAFYLCASSQGINYGYTFGSGTRLTVV.

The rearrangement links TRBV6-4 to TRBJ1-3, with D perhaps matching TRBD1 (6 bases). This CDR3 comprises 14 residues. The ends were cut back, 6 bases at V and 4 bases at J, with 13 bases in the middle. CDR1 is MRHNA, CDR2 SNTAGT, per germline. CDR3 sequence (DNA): TGTGCCAGCAGGAACAGGGTTAACGGAAACACCATATATTTT. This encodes CASRNRVNGNTIYF.

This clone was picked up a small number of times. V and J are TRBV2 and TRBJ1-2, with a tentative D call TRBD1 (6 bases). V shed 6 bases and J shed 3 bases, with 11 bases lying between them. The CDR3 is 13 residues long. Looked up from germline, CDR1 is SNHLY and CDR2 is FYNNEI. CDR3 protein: CASSIEGDYGYTF. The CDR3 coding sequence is TGTGCCAGCAGCATCGAGGGGGACTATGGCTACACCTTC. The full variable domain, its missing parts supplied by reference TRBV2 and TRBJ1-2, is EPEVTQTPSHQVTQMGQEVILRCVPISNHLYFYWYRQILGQKVEFLVSFYNNEISEKSEIFDDQFSVERPDGSNFTLKIRSTKLEDSAMYFCASSIEGDYGYTFGSGTRLTVV.

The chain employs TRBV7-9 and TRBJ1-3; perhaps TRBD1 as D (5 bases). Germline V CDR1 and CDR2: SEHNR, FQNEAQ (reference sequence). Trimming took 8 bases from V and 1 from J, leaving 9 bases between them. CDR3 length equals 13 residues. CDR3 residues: CASPGGSGNTIYF. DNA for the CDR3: TGTGCCAGCCCCGGGGGTTCTGGAAACACCATATATTTT.

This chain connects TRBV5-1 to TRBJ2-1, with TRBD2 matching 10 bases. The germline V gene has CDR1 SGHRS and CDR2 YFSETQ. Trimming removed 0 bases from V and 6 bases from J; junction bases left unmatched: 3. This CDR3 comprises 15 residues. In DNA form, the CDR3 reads TGCGCCAGCAGCTTGGAGCTAGCGGGGGCCAATGAGCAGTTCTTC. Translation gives CASSLELAGANEQFF.

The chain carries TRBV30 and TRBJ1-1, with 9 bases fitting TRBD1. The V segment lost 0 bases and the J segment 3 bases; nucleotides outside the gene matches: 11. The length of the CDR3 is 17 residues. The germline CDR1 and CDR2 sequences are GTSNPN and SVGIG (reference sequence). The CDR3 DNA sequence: TGTGCCTGGAGTGTACCTTTGTGGGACAGGGTTTACACTGAAGCTTTCTTT. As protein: CAWSVPLWDRVYTEAFF.

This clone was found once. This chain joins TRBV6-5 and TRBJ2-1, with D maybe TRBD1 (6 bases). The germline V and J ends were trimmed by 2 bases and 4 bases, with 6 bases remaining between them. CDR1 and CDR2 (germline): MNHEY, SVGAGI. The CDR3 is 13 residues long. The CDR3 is CASSYDRYNEQFF. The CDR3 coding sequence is TGTGCCAGCAGTTACGACAGGTACAATGAGCAGTTCTTC.

Here the CDR3 reads CASRLGQANTEAFF. The CDR3 nucleotides read TGTGCCAGCAGGCTCGGACAGGCGAACACTGAAGCTTTCTTT. The genes are TRBV2 and TRBJ1-1, with 7 bases aligning to TRBD1. The germline V gene encodes CDR1 SNHLY and CDR2 FYNNEI. Trimming at V came to 6 bases and at J to 1 base, leaving 5 bases not matched to a gene. The CDR3 contains 14 residues.

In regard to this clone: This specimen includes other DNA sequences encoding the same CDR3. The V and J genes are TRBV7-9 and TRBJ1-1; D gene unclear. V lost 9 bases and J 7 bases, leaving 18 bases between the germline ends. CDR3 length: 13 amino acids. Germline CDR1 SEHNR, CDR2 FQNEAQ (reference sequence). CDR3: CASSSRGDLEAFF. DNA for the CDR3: TGTGCCAGTTCGTCCCGGGGTGACCTTGAAGCTTTCTTT.

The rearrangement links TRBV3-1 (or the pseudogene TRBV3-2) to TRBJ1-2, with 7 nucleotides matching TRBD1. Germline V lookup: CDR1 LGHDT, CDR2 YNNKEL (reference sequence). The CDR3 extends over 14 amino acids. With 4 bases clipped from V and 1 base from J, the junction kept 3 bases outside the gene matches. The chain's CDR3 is CASSRTGVNYGYTF. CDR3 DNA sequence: TGTGCCAGCAGCCGTACAGGGGTTAACTATGGCTACACCTTC.

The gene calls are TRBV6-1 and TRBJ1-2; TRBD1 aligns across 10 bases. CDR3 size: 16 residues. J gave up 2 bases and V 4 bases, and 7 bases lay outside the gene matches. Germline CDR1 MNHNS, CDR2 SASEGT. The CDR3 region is CASSVGTGELNYGYTF. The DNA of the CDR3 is TGTGCCAGCAGTGTGGGGACAGGGGAATTGAACTATGGCTACACCTTC.

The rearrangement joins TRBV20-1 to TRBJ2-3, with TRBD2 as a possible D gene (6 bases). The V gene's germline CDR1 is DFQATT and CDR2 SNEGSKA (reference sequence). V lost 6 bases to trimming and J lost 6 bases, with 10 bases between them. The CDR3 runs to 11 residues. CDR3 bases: TGCAGTGCGCCGGGGGTTGATACGCAGTATTTT. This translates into CSAPGVDTQYF.

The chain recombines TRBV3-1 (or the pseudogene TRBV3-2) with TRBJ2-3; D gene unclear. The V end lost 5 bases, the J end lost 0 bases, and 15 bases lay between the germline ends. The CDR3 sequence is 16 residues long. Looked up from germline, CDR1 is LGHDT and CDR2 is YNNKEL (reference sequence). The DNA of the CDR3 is TGTGCCAGCAGCAAAAAGAGCGCGTCTAGCACAGATACGCAGTATTTT. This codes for CASSKKSASSTDTQYF.

CDR3 bases: TGTGCCAGCAGTCAGGACAGGGAGGTTCAGTACTTC. Its translation: CASSQDREVQYF. The chain combines TRBV2 with TRBJ2-4, with 8 bases aligning to TRBD1. The CDR3 has 12 amino acids. V lost 5 bases to trimming and J lost 11 bases; unmatched junction nucleotides: 5. The germline CDR1 and CDR2 sequences are SNHLY and FYNNEI.

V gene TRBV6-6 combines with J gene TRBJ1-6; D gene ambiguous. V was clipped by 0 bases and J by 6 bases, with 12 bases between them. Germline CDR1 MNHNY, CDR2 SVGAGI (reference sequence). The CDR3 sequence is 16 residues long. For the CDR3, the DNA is TGTGCCAGCAGTTACTCCTTCGGGGATTCTAATTCACCCCTCCACTTT. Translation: CASSYSFGDSNSPLHF.

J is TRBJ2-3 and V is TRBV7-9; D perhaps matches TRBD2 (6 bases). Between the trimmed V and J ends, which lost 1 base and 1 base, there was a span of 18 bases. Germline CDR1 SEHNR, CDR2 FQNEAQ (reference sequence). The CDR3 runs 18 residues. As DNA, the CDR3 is TGTGCCAGCAGCTTAGGTCCCCCTAGCGCCGCCCGCACAGATACGCAGTATTTT. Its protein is CASSLGPPSAARTDTQYF.

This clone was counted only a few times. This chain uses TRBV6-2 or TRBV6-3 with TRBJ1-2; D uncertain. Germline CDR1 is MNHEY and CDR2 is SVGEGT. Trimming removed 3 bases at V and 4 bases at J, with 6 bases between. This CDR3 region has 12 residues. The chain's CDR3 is CASSYYSYGYTF. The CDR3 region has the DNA TGTGCCAGCAGTTATTACAGCTATGGCTACACCTTC.

The CDR3 loop is CASSELAARPNEQFF. In DNA form, the CDR3 reads TGTGCCAGCAGTGAACTGGCGGCCCGTCCCAATGAGCAGTTCTTC. The chain is built from TRBV6-1 and TRBJ2-1; D gene ambiguous. CDR1 and CDR2 from the germline V gene are MNHNS and SASEGT. This CDR3 is built from 15 residues. The V end lost 2 bases, the J end lost 6 bases, and 14 bases lay between the germline ends.

Here the CDR3 DNA reads TGTGCCAGCAGTTACATTCAGGACAGCCGATTGAATGAGCAGTTCTTC. It yields the protein CASSYIQDSRLNEQFF. This sequence joins TRBV6-6 and TRBJ2-1, with a tentative D call TRBD1 (6 bases). The germline gives CDR1 MNHNY, CDR2 SVGAGI (reference sequence). The CDR3 contains 16 residues. V was pared by 2 bases and J by 7 bases, with 18 bases between.

The CDR3 protein is CATTRQGAIRNEQFF. The CDR3 region has the DNA TGTGCCACGACTCGACAGGGGGCGATTCGTAATGAGCAGTTCTTC. The chain carries TRBV2 and TRBJ2-1; the match to TRBD1 covers 10 bases. There are 15 residues in the CDR3. V was pared by 10 bases and J by 7 bases, with 13 bases of the junction left unmatched. The germline CDR1 and CDR2 sequences are SNHLY and FYNNEI.

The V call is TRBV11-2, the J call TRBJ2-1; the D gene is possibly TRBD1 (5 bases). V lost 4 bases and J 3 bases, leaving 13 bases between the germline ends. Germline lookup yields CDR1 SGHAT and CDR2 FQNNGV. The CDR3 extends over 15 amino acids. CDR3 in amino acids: CASSSRQFSYNEQFF. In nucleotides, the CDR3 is TGTGCCAGCAGCTCTCGACAGTTCAGCTACAATGAGCAGTTCTTC.

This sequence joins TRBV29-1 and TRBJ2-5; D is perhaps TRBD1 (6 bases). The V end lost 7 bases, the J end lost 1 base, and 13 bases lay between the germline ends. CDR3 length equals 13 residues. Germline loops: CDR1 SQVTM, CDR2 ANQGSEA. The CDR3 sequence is CSAKQGVQETQYF. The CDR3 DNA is TGCAGCGCCAAACAGGGAGTCCAAGAGACCCAGTACTTC.

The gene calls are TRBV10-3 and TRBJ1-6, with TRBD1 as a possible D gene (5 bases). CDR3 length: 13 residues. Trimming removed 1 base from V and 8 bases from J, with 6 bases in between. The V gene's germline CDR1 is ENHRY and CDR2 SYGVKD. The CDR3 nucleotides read TGTGCCATCAGTGAGTTAGGGGATTCACCCCTCCACTTT. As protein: CAISELGDSPLHF.

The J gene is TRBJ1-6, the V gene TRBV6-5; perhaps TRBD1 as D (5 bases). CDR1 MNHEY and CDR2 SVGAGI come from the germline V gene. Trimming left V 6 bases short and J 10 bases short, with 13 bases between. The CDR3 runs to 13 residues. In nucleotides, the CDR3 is TGTGCCAGCAGGGGCAGGGTCTGGTCACCCCTCCACTTT. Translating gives CASRGRVWSPLHF.

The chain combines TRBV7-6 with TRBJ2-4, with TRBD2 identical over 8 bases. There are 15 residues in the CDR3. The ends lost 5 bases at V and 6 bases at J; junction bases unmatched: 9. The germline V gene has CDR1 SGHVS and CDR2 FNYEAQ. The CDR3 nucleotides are TGTGCCAGCAGCCCCGAACGGGGGGGGTCAAACATTCAGTACTTC. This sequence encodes CASSPERGGSNIQYF.

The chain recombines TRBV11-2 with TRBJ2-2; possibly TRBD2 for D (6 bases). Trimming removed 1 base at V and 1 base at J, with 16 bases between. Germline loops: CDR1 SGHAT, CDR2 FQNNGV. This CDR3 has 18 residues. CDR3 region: CASSLGSWWGENTGELFF. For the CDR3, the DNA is TGTGCCAGCAGCTTAGGCTCGTGGTGGGGGGAGAACACCGGGGAGCTGTTTTTT.

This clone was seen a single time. DNA for the CDR3: TGTGCCAGTAGTCCCGGCAGGGGGCTCGGCTATGGCTACACCTTC. Protein product: CASSPGRGLGYGYTF. This rearrangement joins TRBV19 to TRBJ1-2; 8 bases fit TRBD1. The germline CDR1 and CDR2 sequences are LNHDA and SQIVND (reference sequence). This CDR3 spans 15 amino acids. The J segment lost 4 bases and the V segment lost 5 bases, leaving 9 bases of the junction unmatched. The complete variable domain, with remaining parts taken from reference TRBV19 and TRBJ1-2, reads DGGITQSPKYLFRKEGQNVTLSCEQNLNHDAMYWYRQDPGQGLRLIYYSQIVNDFQKGDIAEGYSVSREKKESFPLTVTSAQKNPTAFYLCASSPGRGLGYGYTFGSGTRLTVV.

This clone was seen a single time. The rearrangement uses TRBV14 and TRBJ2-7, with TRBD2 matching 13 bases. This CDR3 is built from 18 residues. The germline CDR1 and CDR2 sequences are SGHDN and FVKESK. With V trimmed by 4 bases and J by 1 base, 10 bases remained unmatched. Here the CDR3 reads CASSPWTSGGRGSYEQYF. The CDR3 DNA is TGTGCCAGCAGCCCTTGGACTAGCGGGGGCCGGGGATCCTACGAGCAGTACTTC.

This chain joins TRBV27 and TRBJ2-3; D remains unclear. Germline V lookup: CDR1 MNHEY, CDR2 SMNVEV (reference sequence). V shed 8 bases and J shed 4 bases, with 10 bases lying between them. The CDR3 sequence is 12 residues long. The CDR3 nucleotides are TGTGCCAGCTCCTATGCTCCAGATACGCAGTATTTT. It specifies CASSYAPDTQYF.

The CDR3 nucleotides read TGTGCCAGCTCACCGGACAGGAGGAGCGGGGAGCTGTTTTTT. The encoded protein is CASSPDRRSGELFF. The chain recombines TRBV18 with TRBJ2-2, with 7 bases fitting TRBD1. The V gene's germline CDR1 is KGHSH and CDR2 LQKENI. V shed 3 bases, J shed 7 bases, and the junction held 5 bases outside the gene matches. The CDR3 loop spans 14 amino acids.